Below are 29 T cell receptor beta chains sequenced from a single sample in a study of a mutant IDH1 vaccine in newly diagnosed glioma. These receptors' antigens are unknown. TCRdb's table, derived via immunoSEQ multiplex PCR, lists solely in-frame clones and lacks some. The sample has about 27,000 clones; approximately 87% are singletons. Time point reported: week 35, safety follow-up. Every single dose of the vaccine, 300 ug of mutant IDH1 20-mer peptide, came with topical imiquimod. The sample consisted of PBMCs, taken from a glioma patient whose treatment included an IDH1 peptide vaccine. The receptors here all came from a man in his thirties or forties with glioma.

The chain employs TRBV19 and TRBJ1-2, with unresolved D. Germline V gene sequence: CDR1 LNHDA, CDR2 SQIVND (reference sequence). Trimming removed 7 bases at V and 6 bases at J, with 24 bases between. The CDR3 extends over 16 amino acids. CDR3 protein: CASTSFTSKGLHGYTF. CDR3 in DNA: TGTGCCAGTACCTCATTCACTTCTAAGGGTTTACATGGCTACACCTTC.

The chain recombines TRBV30 with TRBJ1-2, with a possible D match to TRBD1 (5 bases). The CDR3 covers 12 residues. CDR1 is GTSNPN, CDR2 SVGIG, per germline (reference sequence). Between the trimmed V and J ends, which lost 4 bases and 2 bases, there was a span of 8 bases. CDR3 sequence reads: CAWTGGNYGYTF. Here the CDR3 DNA reads TGTGCCTGGACGGGGGGGAACTATGGCTACACCTTC.

This clone was detected once. The chain combines TRBV5-1 with TRBJ2-5, with TRBD2 matching 7 bases. J lost 4 bases, V lost 4 bases, and 10 bases had no gene match. From germline, CDR1 is SGHRS and CDR2 YFSETQ. The CDR3 runs to 15 residues. The chain's CDR3 is CASSPMRGSGETQYF. In DNA form, the CDR3 reads TGCGCCAGCAGCCCGATGCGGGGGTCCGGAGAGACCCAGTACTTC.

The V call is TRBV4-1, the J call TRBJ2-7; the D gene is possibly TRBD1 (6 bases). Germline V gene lookup returns CDR1 MGHRA and CDR2 YSYEKL. V was pared by 3 bases and J by 3 bases, with 15 bases between. This CDR3 is built from 15 residues. Here the CDR3 reads CASSQPGTPFYEQYF. The CDR3 DNA sequence: TGCGCCAGCAGCCAGCCGGGGACACCCTTCTACGAGCAGTACTTC.

The rearrangement uses TRBV6-5 and TRBJ2-5, with TRBD1 matching 7 bases. Trimming at V came to 5 bases and at J to 2 bases, leaving 5 bases not matched to a gene. Germline lookup yields CDR1 MNHEY and CDR2 SVGAGI. This CDR3 is 14 amino acids long. The CDR3 reads CASSTGTDQETQYF. CDR3 nucleotides: TGTGCCAGCAGTACCGGGACAGATCAAGAGACCCAGTACTTC.

The J gene is TRBJ1-1, the V gene TRBV19; D uncertain. V lost 7 bases and J 8 bases, leaving 14 bases between the germline ends. The germline CDR1 and CDR2 sequences are LNHDA and SQIVND (reference sequence). The length of the CDR3 is 12 residues. The CDR3 DNA follows: TGTGCCAGTACCACCATTCCCGGCGAAGCTTTCTTT. It is translated as CASTTIPGEAFF.

This clone appeared once. This rearrangement joins TRBV19 to TRBJ1-1, with D maybe TRBD1 (5 bases). V lost 11 bases to trimming and J lost 1 base, with 8 bases between them. The CDR3 covers 11 residues. The germline gives CDR1 LNHDA, CDR2 SQIVND (reference sequence). The CDR3 region is CAVGGNTEAFF. The CDR3 DNA is TGTGCCGTCGGGGGGAACACTGAAGCTTTCTTT.

The V call is TRBV5-6, the J call TRBJ2-7; TRBD1 is a possible D gene (5 bases). The CDR3 length is 13 residues. Germline CDR1 is SGHDT and CDR2 is YYEEEE. Trimming left V 0 bases short and J 1 base short, with 5 bases between. CDR3 DNA sequence: TGTGCCAGCAGCTTGGACAGGTCCTACGAGCAGTACTTC. It translates to CASSLDRSYEQYF.

This clone was counted once. The chain has TRBV5-1 and TRBJ1-3; D is unresolved. The CDR3 length is 13 residues. Germline V gene data show CDR1 as SGHRS and CDR2 as YFSETQ. Trimming removed 7 bases from V and 0 bases from J, with 8 bases in between. Here the CDR3 DNA reads TGCGCCAGCGCATGGGACTCTGGAAACACCATATATTTT. It codes for CASAWDSGNTIYF.

This clone came up a few times. This sequence joins TRBV7-9 and TRBJ1-1, with D unclear. V shed 2 bases and J shed 0 bases, with 4 bases lying between them. This CDR3 has 13 amino acids. Germline CDR1 reads SEHNR; CDR2 reads FQNEAQ (reference sequence). The CDR3 here is CASSLTLNTEAFF. The CDR3 DNA sequence: TGTGCCAGCAGCTTAACCCTGAACACTGAAGCTTTCTTT.

This clone was recorded a few times. The chain uses TRBV5-1 and TRBJ1-2; D is perhaps TRBD1 (5 bases). The CDR3 is 14 residues long. CDR1 is SGHRS and CDR2 is YFSETQ in the germline V gene. The V end lost 2 bases, the J end lost 7 bases, and 15 bases lay between the germline ends. The CDR3 bases are TGCGCCAGCAGCTTAGTACAGGCGGGCTCTGGCTACACCTTC. This translates into CASSLVQAGSGYTF.

The V and J genes are TRBV19 and TRBJ2-4; D uncertain. The V and J ends lost 0 bases and 10 bases respectively, with 10 bases between them. The CDR3 is made up of 13 amino acids. Germline lookup yields CDR1 LNHDA and CDR2 SQIVND (reference sequence). The CDR3 nucleotides read TGTGCCAGTAGTATAGACCTCATTCAAATTCAGTACTTC. Protein product: CASSIDLIQIQYF.

The CDR3 sequence is CASSLASVAANIQYF. Here the CDR3 DNA reads TGTGCCAGCAGCTTAGCGTCCGTGGCGGCTAACATTCAGTACTTC. The chain recombines TRBV7-8 with TRBJ2-4; D ambiguous. Between the trimmed V and J ends, which lost 0 bases and 7 bases, there was a span of 13 bases. The germline V gene encodes CDR1 SGHVS and CDR2 FQNEAQ. The CDR3 covers 15 residues.

The CDR3 bases are TGTGCCAGCAGCTTGGGGCCTAGCACGCTGAACACTGAAGCTTTCTTT. This gives the protein CASSLGPSTLNTEAFF. J is TRBJ1-1 and V is TRBV5-4; the D is unclear. Trimming stripped 0 bases from V and 0 bases from J, with 12 bases between. The CDR3 has 16 residues. Germline-derived CDR1 and CDR2 are SGHNT and YYREEE (reference sequence).

This sequence joins TRBV15 and TRBJ2-7, with 8 bases that match TRBD2. The length of the CDR3 is 15 residues. Per the germline V gene, CDR1 is LNHNV and CDR2 is YYDKDF (reference sequence). Trimming cost V 4 bases and J 3 bases; bases outside gene matches: 8. CDR3: CATSKERELNYEQYF. CDR3 coding DNA: TGTGCCACCAGCAAAGAGCGGGAGCTAAACTACGAGCAGTACTTC.

This clone appeared a few times. The chain uses TRBV7-3 and TRBJ2-3; TRBD1 might be the D (6 bases). This CDR3 contains 15 residues. Trimming left V 1 base short and J 3 bases short, with 11 bases between. CDR1 is SGHTA and CDR2 is FQGTGA in the germline V gene. The CDR3 loop reads CASSLRAGETDTQYF. The DNA for the CDR3 is TGTGCCAGCAGCTTAAGGGCAGGGGAAACAGATACGCAGTATTTT. Supplemented by reference TRBV7-3 and TRBJ2-3, the full variable domain reads GAGVSQTPSNKVTEKGKYVELRCDPISGHTALYWYRQSLGQGPEFLIYFQGTGAADDSGLPNDRFFAVRPEGSVSTLKIQRTERGDSAVYLCASSLRAGETDTQYFGPGTRLTVL.

The chain combines TRBV5-4 with TRBJ1-2; 9 positions match TRBD1. V gave up 4 bases and J gave up 4 bases; unmatched junction bases: 2. The CDR3 spans 13 residues. The germline CDR1 and CDR2 sequences are SGHNT and YYREEE (reference sequence). This chain's CDR3 is CASSPDRGYGYTF. The CDR3 DNA follows: TGTGCCAGCAGCCCGGACAGGGGCTATGGCTACACCTTC.

The V call is TRBV30, the J call TRBJ1-2; 10 positions agree with TRBD1. The CDR3 contains 13 residues. Trimming cost V 4 bases and J 9 bases; bases outside gene matches: 8. The germline gives CDR1 GTSNPN, CDR2 SVGIG (reference sequence). The CDR3 sequence is CAWKGDRGVSYTF. The CDR3 region has the DNA TGTGCCTGGAAGGGGGACAGGGGAGTGAGCTACACCTTC.

V gene TRBV2 combines with J gene TRBJ2-1; D unresolved. The CDR3 length is 13 residues. V dropped 6 bases and J dropped 0 bases, with 6 bases sitting between them. The V gene's germline CDR1 is SNHLY and CDR2 FYNNEI. DNA of the CDR3: TGTGCCAGCAGCTTCTACTCCTACAATGAGCAGTTCTTC. This gives the protein CASSFYSYNEQFF.

This chain links TRBV5-1 with TRBJ2-5; TRBD2 matches 7 bases. The CDR3 covers 15 residues. The trim removed 0 bases at V and 1 base at J, leaving 3 bases unmatched. Germline CDR1 and CDR2: SGHRS and YFSETQ. The CDR3 here is CASSLVPGGQETQYF. Here the CDR3 DNA reads TGCGCCAGCAGCTTGGTGCCGGGAGGCCAAGAGACCCAGTACTTC. Using reference TRBV5-1 and TRBJ2-5 for the parts outside the CDR3, the full variable domain is KAGVTQTPRYLIKTRGQQVTLSCSPISGHRSVSWYQQTPGQGLQFLFEYFSETQRNKGNFPGRFSGRQFSNSRSEMNVSTLELGDSALYLCASSLVPGGQETQYFGPGTRLLVL.

The V gene is TRBV15, the J gene TRBJ1-2, with 10 bases lining up with TRBD1. In germline, CDR1 is LNHNV, CDR2 YYDKDF (reference sequence). Losses at the gene ends were 1 base for V and 6 bases for J; bases not matched to a gene: 8. This CDR3 has 16 amino acids. The CDR3 DNA sequence: TGTGCCACCAGCAGAGGACAGGGGGCCGGAATAGATGGCTACACCTTC. It is translated as CATSRGQGAGIDGYTF. The complete variable domain, with remaining parts taken from reference TRBV15 and TRBJ1-2, reads DAMVIQNPRYQVTQFGKPVTLSCSQTLNHNVMYWYQQKSSQAPKLLFHYYDKDFNNEADTPDNFQSRRPNTSFCFLDIRSPGLGDTAMYLCATSRGQGAGIDGYTFGSGTRLTVV.

The chain uses TRBV25-1 and TRBJ1-1; D gene ambiguous. Germline CDR1 and CDR2: MGHDK and SYGVNS. The V end was cut by 7 bases, the J end by 0 bases, with 9 bases between. The CDR3 sequence is 13 residues long. The DNA for the CDR3 is TGTGCCAGCATGGGCATTATGAACACTGAAGCTTTCTTT. This sequence encodes CASMGIMNTEAFF.

The rearrangement links TRBV7-8 to TRBJ2-7; 11 bases map to TRBD2. The trim removed 2 bases at V and 5 bases at J, leaving 2 bases unmatched. Germline assignment: CDR1 SGHVS and CDR2 FQNEAQ. This CDR3 has 14 amino acids. The CDR3 DNA is TGTGCCAGCAGCTTAACTAGCGGGAGCAACGAGCAGTACTTC. Amino acids: CASSLTSGSNEQYF.

The chain has TRBV6-4 and TRBJ2-7; 9 bases match TRBD2. This CDR3 has 17 amino acids. The V and J ends lost 0 bases and 4 bases, in that order; junction bases with no gene match: 10. Germline lookup yields CDR1 MRHNA and CDR2 SNTAGT. The CDR3: CASSDSLGREGLYEQYF. In DNA, the CDR3 is TGTGCCAGCAGTGACTCTTTGGGGCGGGAGGGCCTGTACGAGCAGTACTTC.

The CDR3 loop reads CASSINGDLFRQTQYF. CDR3 bases: TGTGCCAGCAGCATAAACGGGGATCTATTTAGACAGACCCAGTACTTC. The V gene is TRBV27, the J gene TRBJ2-5; maybe TRBD2 (5 bases). Trimming took off 6 bases at V and 6 bases at J, with 23 bases between the two ends. CDR1 MNHEY and CDR2 SMNVEV come from the germline V gene (reference sequence). The CDR3 is 16 amino acids.

The chain has TRBV5-4 and TRBJ2-3; possible D gene TRBD2, 5 bases. CDR1 and CDR2 from the germline V gene are SGHNT and YYREEE (reference sequence). This CDR3 is 13 amino acids long. Trimming removed 4 bases at V and 1 base at J, with 7 bases between. The CDR3 loop is CASSLGGTDTQYF. For the CDR3, the DNA is TGTGCCAGCAGCCTCGGGGGCACAGATACGCAGTATTTT.

The V call is TRBV9, the J call TRBJ1-3; unclear D gene. This CDR3 has 13 amino acids. V was pared by 3 bases and J by 1 base, with 5 bases between. In germline, CDR1 is SGDLS, CDR2 YYNGEE. The CDR3 nucleotides read TGTGCCAGCAGCGAAGGGTCTGGAAACACCATATATTTT. Its protein is CASSEGSGNTIYF. The entire variable domain, with the rest obtained from reference TRBV9 and TRBJ1-3, is as follows: DSGVTQTPKHLITATGQRVTLRCSPRSGDLSVYWYQQSLDQGLQFLIQYYNGEERAKGNILERFSAQQFPDLHSELNLSSLELGDSALYFCASSEGSGNTIYFGEGSWLTVV.

This clone has just a few counts. The gene calls are TRBV5-4 and TRBJ2-2; no firm D call. This CDR3 region has 15 residues. Trimming pared 5 bases from V and 4 bases from J, leaving 15 bases between. The germline V gene has CDR1 SGHNT and CDR2 YYREEE (reference sequence). This chain's CDR3 is CASSPDVGSTGELFF. CDR3 DNA sequence: TGTGCCAGCAGTCCCGACGTGGGGTCCACCGGGGAGCTGTTTTTT.

This clone was observed once. The chain links TRBV5-6 to TRBJ2-7; D not resolved. The CDR3 runs 17 residues. CDR1 and CDR2 from the germline V gene are SGHDT and YYEEEE. The V and J ends lost 3 bases and 0 bases respectively, with 19 bases between them. The CDR3 region is CASSSRELSPSSYEQYF. CDR3 sequence (DNA): TGTGCCAGCAGCTCCCGTGAACTGAGCCCGAGCTCCTACGAGCAGTACTTC.